This TCR beta chain was recorded in a study of cytomegalovirus exposure and HLA in healthy donors (dated by TCRdb to the late 2010s). Context from the whole study: According to an earlier analysis of 587 of the donors, some 180 million T cells yielded over 100 million unique TCR beta sequences and less than 300 Gb of sequence data. Typing coverage varied by locus: 629-630 donors for A, B, C, DRB1 and DQB1; approximately 500 for DQA1; around 570 for DPA1; some 470 for DPB1. To decide whether each TCR beta V gene segment behaved as functional or pseudogenic, an earlier analysis of 587 of the donors relied on high-throughput TCR beta sequencing. A later analysis re-examined previously published TCR beta repertoires from just over 650 donors and added high-resolution HLA genotyping to investigate patterns of TCR occurrence. All discovery cohort repertoires had been generated using a single sequencing platform. HLA typing covered class I and class II loci at four-digit resolution. Among the 398 genotyped donors, approximately 76% belonged to the genetic ancestry cluster associated with self-reported Caucasian donors. The study combined high-throughput TCR immunosequencing, statistical association of individual TCRs with disease status, and machine learning to predict cytomegalovirus infection status. Using immunosequencing, the study profiled T cell repertoires from about 650 subjects and related those repertoires to cytomegalovirus serostatus. A separate validation cohort of approximately 130 different subjects was used in addition to the roughly 720-subject first cohort. Approximately 330 gigabases of sequencing data and around 85 million unique TCR sequences made up an early release that covered about 640 HLA-typed donors. The study was designed to test whether signatures of past pathogen exposure could be identified by cataloging public T cell receptors. Donor age, sex, ethnicity and CMV serostatus were compiled alongside the repertoire data. Rather than drawing on any new phenotypic data, the later analysis identified candidate immune exposures from TCR beta sequences and the way those sequences occurred across donors. Across 300 to 400 genotyped donors of the cohort, an average of roughly 250,000 unique TCR beta nucleotide sequences per donor were sequenced, and around 20% of those sequences were non-productive. Several DR-DQ haplotypes were handled as single units for association and clustering because linkage in the cohort was strong. Genome-wide SNP genotypes for about 55% of the roughly 670 donors were used in a later genetic analysis, which treated that subset as a discovery cohort.

V is pruned by 4 bases and J by 4 bases, leaving 8 bases of the junction without a gene match. The CDR3 has 15 amino acids, counting the end cysteine and phenylalanine. CDR3 DNA is the only sequence kept; it has 45 bases, read in frame from the first base. The germline V gene (reference sequence) sets CDR1 to MNHEY and CDR2 to SMNVEV. The cohort comprised around 690 healthy bone marrow donors. All cohort members were sampled while nominally healthy, although unrecorded immune exposures were likely present. The donor was CMV seropositive and was included in the group of around 300 seropositive cohort members. A peripheral blood sample was provided by each donor, and peripheral blood mononuclear cells were used for TCR beta sequencing. The Qiagen DNeasy Blood Extraction Kit was used to extract genomic DNA from the blood cell samples. Library creation used the immunoSEQ multiplex PCR assay. A mixture of 60 forward primers for TCR Vbeta segments and 13 reverse primers for TCR Jbeta segments was used in the multiplex PCR. The CDR3 region of rearranged TCR beta genes was amplified from genomic DNA with a multiplex PCR assay. Amplified TCR beta libraries were sequenced as 87-base-pair reads on the Illumina HiSeq System. Processing in the source paper ran as follows. In a later analysis, tens of millions of unique TCR beta chains were counted across the approximately 670 repertoires, and around 10 million of these chains were shared by at least two donors. A nearest-neighbor algorithm error-corrected the raw reads and collapsed the reads into unique sequences, merging closely related sequences to remove PCR and sequencing errors. Alignment of CDR3 sequences to IMGT reference sequences was used to assign V, D and J gene segments. For a sequence to be retained, a match of at least six nucleotides to both a V gene segment and a J gene segment was required. A rearrangement was called productive if the CDR3 had no stop codons and remained in frame with V and J, and every other rearrangement was called non-productive. CDR3 was defined by IMGT convention, running from the second conserved V-encoded cysteine to the conserved J-encoded phenylalanine. In an earlier analysis of approximately 590 of the donors, sequences lacking an unambiguous match to a single V gene segment were excluded. In an earlier analysis of around 600 of the donors, V segments were called functional above 56.7% productive rearrangements and were called segregating when the between-donor standard deviation exceeded 5%. A statistical classification framework was built for diagnosing cytomegalovirus status from the catalog of TCR beta chain sequences. V and J gene assignment, in a later analysis, came from comparing TCR nucleotide sequences with IMGT/GENE-DB human TR gene sequences. Using the TCRdist pipeline, a later analysis assigned CDR3 sequences along with most-parsimonious VDJ recombination scenarios. In a later analysis, every TCR beta chain was defined by the combination of its CDR3 amino acid sequence and its V-gene family, and reads without a unique V-gene family were dropped. To address suspected cross-contamination and a sequencing artifact, a later analysis removed over 500 highly shared, low-generation-probability nucleotide sequences. In a later analysis, a clonal expansion index for each public chain was calculated from normalized within-repertoire ranks of inferred template counts. In a later analysis, generation probabilities were computed using a VDJ recombination model fitted to out-of-frame rearrangements, and the results were checked against IGoR. A later analysis scored TCR-TCR, TCR-HLA and TCR-CMV co-occurrence with hypergeometric tests, applying a repertoire-size bias correction to TCR pairs. A later analysis estimated false discovery rates by permuting HLA or CMV assignments 20 times. A later analysis grouped co-occurring TCRs with DBSCAN, adding TCRdist sequence similarity when clustering within HLA-allele-positive subsets. Co-occurrence clustering excluded repertoires with fewer than 30,000 or more than 120,000 public chains, plus five with anomalous nucleotide sharing. TCRdb holds this immuneACCESS table with in-frame rearrangements only. Some clones are missing; in checked studies, unresolved V genes explain under half, and the rest has no known cause. The DNA gave D and trimming, while V, J and clone size come from that table. The table for this sample lists 240,000 or so clones; about 86% of them were counted only once. The top ten clones comprise under 8% of the sample.

Comment on this clone: Its antigen is still unknown. No base quality values were provided; no much bigger clone lies one nucleotide off.

Results and caveats for the whole study, not just this receptor: Because HLA typing was missing for some donors at each locus, association tests included only the typed subset. In vitro tests confirmed that a few of the cytomegalovirus-associated TCR beta chains recognize cytomegalovirus antigens. Because the 87-base-pair reads could not distinguish some IMGT-functional V segments, including TRBV6-2 and TRBV6-3, those segments were excluded. A later analysis associated about 17,000 TCR beta sequences with specific HLA alleles at a false discovery rate of 0.05. The only immune exposure information available for the cohort was CMV serostatus. In the study, about 150 TCR beta chains were listed as associated with cytomegalovirus. A cluster of highly shared sequence variants was judged likely to represent a technical artifact of the sequencing pipeline. When HLA alleles, especially DR and DQ, strongly co-occurred, attributing TCR associations to individual alleles was difficult. In a later analysis, several top co-occurrence clusters were reported to appear linked to parvovirus B19, influenza, CMV and Epstein-Barr virus. Correlated functional status among segregating V segments might be attributable to linkage disequilibrium, but an unknown experimental factor could not be ruled out. The cohort was sequenced for TCR beta chains only, and without alpha or paired-chain data the features that could be detected were limited. Broadly in line with IMGT annotations, most TCR beta V segments showed up in productive rearrangements about 90% or about 30% of the time in an earlier analysis of 450 to 600 of the donors. The earlier analysis of nearly 600 of the donors excluded roughly 17 rarely observed V segments, including chromosome 9 orphons, because counts were too low. A further reported finding was that TCR beta sequences accurately predicted the HLA-A and HLA-B alleles for most subjects in the first cohort. In a later genetic analysis, a missense DCLRE1C variant was associated with V-gene and J-gene trimming of TCR beta chains, and the association was replicated in an independent cohort. In a later analysis, HLA-associated TCR beta chains showed more clonal expansion and lower generation probabilities than non-associated chains that were equally common. According to a later analysis, TCR association rates differed among HLA loci, with DRB1 alleles showing the most associated TCRs and HLA-C alleles showing the fewest. The authors suggested that the approach could potentially be extended to other disease states and immunological phenotypes. In a later genetic analysis, fewer N-insertions in productive TCRs were reported among donors in an Asian-associated ancestry cluster than the approximately 710-donor mean. The classifier was reported to diagnose cytomegalovirus status with high specificity and sensitivity in both the original cohort and the validation cohort. Presence/absence analyses assumed roughly uniform sequencing depth across donors, an assumption that may not hold. Most CMV-associated TCR beta chains appeared to be HLA-restricted in a later analysis, and the HLA associations seemed to be driven largely by CMV exposure. Across donors, most TCR sequences were observed very rarely, whereas some public TCRs were present in many individuals.

Specimen: PBMCs. The chain couples TRBV27 to TRBJ2-3, with 7 junctional bases fitting TRBD2. This clonotype was sampled from a woman between 55 and 75 years old in good health and CMV-seropositive. The CDR3: CASSSAGEGADTQYF. The nucleotide sequence is given as TGTGCCAGCAGTTCGGCGGGAGAGGGAGCAGATACGCAGTATTTT.